One sample yielded the 15 T cell receptor beta chains listed below, sequenced in a study of T cells after yellow fever vaccination. TCRdb used MiXCR to reprocess the 5' RACE reads, holding one entry per CDR3 protein. The sample yields around 300,000 distinct CDR3 sequences, 10% to 15% seen once. Sequencing was performed on CD4+ T cells sorted from PBMCs, taken 45 days after the yellow fever booster vaccination. The receptors come from a man between 25 and 39 years old who received the YFV17D yellow fever vaccine.

This clonotype was observed many times. The gene calls are TRBV13 and TRBJ2-2; D may be TRBD2 (6 bases). This CDR3 region has 18 residues. Trimming pared 1 base from V and 4 bases from J, leaving 19 bases between. Germline CDR1 is PRHDT and CDR2 is FYEKMQ (reference sequence). CDR3 sequence reads: CASSLVRGLGSVTGELFF. In nucleotides, the CDR3 is TGTGCCAGCAGCTTAGTTCGTGGGCTCGGGAGCGTCACCGGGGAGCTGTTTTTT. Together with reference TRBV13 and TRBJ2-2, the CDR3 gives the full variable domain: AAGVIQSPRHLIKEKRETATLKCYPIPRHDTVYWYQQGPGQDPQFLISFYEKMQSDKGSIPDRFSAQQFSDYHSELNMSSLELGDSALYFCASSLVRGLGSVTGELFFGEGSRLTVL.

This clonotype was detected many times. The CDR3 coding sequence is TGTGCCAGCAGCTTAGATCAGTTAACGCAGTATTTT. This translates into CASSLDQLTQYF. V and J are TRBV11-2 and TRBJ2-3, with unresolved D. The CDR3 runs to 12 residues. Germline loops: CDR1 SGHAT, CDR2 FQNNGV. V was cut by 0 bases and J by 9 bases, with 7 bases left in between.

This chain uses TRBV10-3 with TRBJ1-5, with TRBD1 matching 8 bases. The trim removed 6 bases at V and 2 bases at J, leaving 3 bases unmatched. Germline loops: CDR1 ENHRY, CDR2 SYGVKD. The CDR3 is made up of 14 amino acids. CDR3 in amino acids: CAISQGAGNQPQHF. CDR3 nucleotide sequence: TGTGCCATCAGCCAGGGGGCGGGCAATCAGCCCCAGCATTTT.

There are a few counts of this clonotype. The J gene is TRBJ2-7, the V gene TRBV3-1; no reliable D call. Deletions cut 1 base from V and 7 bases from J, with 8 bases between. Germline V gene lookup returns CDR1 LGHDT and CDR2 YNNKEL (reference sequence). This CDR3 region has 12 residues. Here the CDR3 DNA reads TGTGCCAGCAGCCAAGTGAGCTGGGAGCAGTACTTC. Its translation: CASSQVSWEQYF.

The chain links TRBV20-1 to TRBJ2-6, with D perhaps TRBD1 (6 bases). V lost 3 bases and J 2 bases, leaving 14 bases between the germline ends. The CDR3 loop spans 16 amino acids. Germline CDR1 is DFQATT and CDR2 is SNEGSKA (reference sequence). As DNA, the CDR3 is TGCAGTGCTAGGGTTCTCGAGGGGGCTGGGGCCAACGTCCTGACTTTC. Its protein product is CSARVLEGAGANVLTF.

With respect to this clonotype: At one of its ends the junction is not consistent with the germline gene, which may arise from a read error. The chain uses TRBV11-2 and TRBJ2-1; TRBD2 aligns across 7 bases. Germline CDR1 reads SGHAT; CDR2 reads FQNNGV. The CDR3 length is 16 residues. The CDR3 nucleotides are TGTACCAGCAGCTTAGTCCCCGGCGGGAGAATCGGGGAGCAGTTCTTC. It codes for CTSSLVPGGRIGEQFF.

This rearrangement joins TRBV5-1 to TRBJ1-6; D is perhaps TRBD1 (6 bases). V lost 6 bases and J lost 7, with 11 bases in between. The CDR3 covers 13 residues. Germline lookup yields CDR1 SGHRS and CDR2 YFSETQ. The CDR3 nucleotides read TGCGCCAGCACCCAGGGGCAGAATTCACCCCTCCACTTT. Translated, it gives CASTQGQNSPLHF.

This clonotype was seen only a few times. The chain employs TRBV24-1 and TRBJ2-1; 11 bases agree with TRBD2. This CDR3 has 16 amino acids. V dropped 0 bases and J dropped 8; count of bases not matched to a gene: 5. Per germline, CDR1 KGHDR and CDR2 SFDVKD. This CDR3 is CATSDLSTSGSHEQFF. DNA for the CDR3: TGTGCCACCAGTGATTTGAGTACTAGCGGGAGTCATGAGCAGTTCTTC.

As concerns this clonotype: An end of the junction differs from the germline gene, which may be a read error. The chain combines TRBV7-2 with TRBJ2-4; 7 positions agree with TRBD1. Germline CDR1 reads SGHTA; CDR2 reads FQGNSA. The CDR3 spans 11 residues. CDR3 DNA sequence: TGTGCCAGCAGCTTAGAGGGACAGCCGTGCTTC. It yields the protein CASSLEGQPCF.

This clonotype has ten or more counts. The chain recombines TRBV20-1 with TRBJ2-7, with D unclear. Germline lookup yields CDR1 DFQATT and CDR2 SNEGSKA (reference sequence). The CDR3 sequence is 15 residues long. Trimming stripped 0 bases from V and 6 bases from J, with 18 bases between. DNA for the CDR3: TGCAGTGCTAGAGATATCGGCACTAAGCTCCCCGAGCAGTACTTC. Translated, it gives CSARDIGTKLPEQYF.

The genes are TRBV15 and TRBJ1-3, with 8 positions matching TRBD1. The J segment lost 2 bases and the V segment lost 1 base, leaving 4 bases of the junction unmatched. CDR1 LNHNV and CDR2 YYDKDF come from the germline V gene (reference sequence). The CDR3 has 16 residues. Here the CDR3 reads CATSRGQGNAGNTIYF. As DNA, the CDR3 is TGTGCCACCAGCAGAGGACAGGGGAACGCTGGAAACACCATATATTTT.

V gene TRBV6-5 combines with J gene TRBJ1-2; D is uncertain. Germline V gene lookup returns CDR1 MNHEY and CDR2 SVGAGI. The CDR3 is 12 residues long. Deletions cut 0 bases from V and 5 bases from J, with 4 bases between. The CDR3 DNA follows: TGTGCCAGCAGTTACTCCGGGTATGGCTACACCTTC. Protein sequence: CASSYSGYGYTF.

This clonotype was observed a few times. The chain employs TRBV7-2 and TRBJ1-5, with 11 bases lining up with TRBD1. V lost 3 bases to trimming and J lost 4 bases; unmatched junction nucleotides: 5. CDR3 size: 16 residues. Germline V lookup: CDR1 SGHTA, CDR2 FQGNSA. The CDR3 reads CASSFSGQGANQPQHF. In DNA, the CDR3 is TGTGCCAGCAGCTTTTCCGGACAGGGGGCGAATCAGCCCCAGCATTTT.

The sample holds a few counts of this clonotype. CDR3 nucleotide sequence: TGCAGTGCTGCCCAGGGGGATCGGTATCAGCCCCAGCATTTT. Amino acid sequence: CSAAQGDRYQPQHF. The chain links TRBV20-1 to TRBJ1-5, with TRBD1 identical over 7 bases. CDR3 length: 14 amino acids. Germline V gene sequence: CDR1 DFQATT, CDR2 SNEGSKA (reference sequence). V lost 5 bases to trimming and J lost 5 bases; unmatched junction nucleotides: 9.

This chain connects TRBV23-1 to TRBJ2-7; D is ambiguous. TRBV23-1 is labeled an ORF, and its function is uncertain. The length of the CDR3 is 13 residues. With 6 bases removed from V and 0 bases from J, the gap between germline ends came to 9 bases. CDR3: CASSQRDSYEQYF. CDR3 in DNA: TGCGCCAGCAGCCAGCGTGACTCCTACGAGCAGTACTTC.